Listed below are T cell receptor beta chains from one sample, sequenced in a study of cytomegalovirus exposure and HLA in healthy donors. Repertoires were generated with immunoSEQ multiplex PCR, while TCRdb's copy carries only in-frame clones and drops some. Of 82,000 or so clones listed, 85% to 95% are singletons. Sample: PBMCs. The receptors originated from a woman aged 18 to 35 in good health and CMV-seronegative. Each CDR3 is given with its conserved first and last residue. D genes are given only for firm matches. Only part of the rows carry a size: once, few, many, or a class if the clone is expanded.

v_gene,j_gene,d_gene,abundance,CDR3aa,CDR3nt
TRBV9,TRBJ2-2,TRBD1,.,CASSRTGGDTGELFF,TGTGCCAGCAGCCGGACAGGGGGGGACACCGGGGAGCTGTTTTTT
TRBV4-1,TRBJ2-1,.,.,CASSLLGSSYNEQFF,TGCGCCAGCAGCCTACTCGGGAGCTCCTACAATGAGCAGTTCTTC
TRBV5-6,TRBJ2-7,.,.,CASNQGGAGYEQYF,TGTGCCAGCAACCAAGGGGGGGCAGGCTACGAGCAGTACTTC
TRBV13,TRBJ2-1,TRBD2,.,CASSLGREGGVVNEQFF,TGTGCCAGCAGCTTAGGGCGGGAGGGCGGAGTAGTCAATGAGCAGTTCTTC
TRBV19,TRBJ1-2,.,.,CASSMIDRDMDYGYTF,TGTGCCAGTAGTATGATTGACCGGGACATGGACTATGGCTACACCTTC
TRBV7-2,TRBJ2-1,.,.,CASSLTRGGWYNEQFF,TGTGCCAGCAGTCTGACTAGGGGGGGTTGGTACAATGAGCAGTTCTTC
TRBV9,TRBJ2-1,TRBD2,.,CASSSQGGTSGRAYNEQFF,TGTGCCAGCAGCTCACAGGGAGGGACTAGCGGGAGGGCTTACAATGAGCAGTTCTTC
TRBV30,TRBJ2-7,.,.,CAWGQPLSYEQYF,TGTGCCTGGGGACAGCCCCTCTCCTACGAGCAGTACTTC
TRBV7-2,TRBJ2-3,TRBD2,.,CASSLAGGEDTQYF,TGTGCCAGCAGCTTAGCGGGGGGGGAGGATACGCAGTATTTT
TRBV5-6,TRBJ1-1,.,.,CASSSDFDGSMNTEAFF,TGTGCCAGCAGCTCCGACTTCGACGGGTCCATGAACACTGAAGCTTTCTTT
TRBV7-6,TRBJ2-2,TRBD2,.,CASSLGLAGVANTGELFF,TGTGCCAGCAGCTTAGGACTAGCGGGAGTCGCGAACACCGGGGAGCTGTTTTTT
TRBV6-6,TRBJ1-1,TRBD1,.,CASSYSRQGRAFF,TGTGCCAGCAGTTACTCAAGACAGGGAAGGGCTTTCTTT
TRBV15,TRBJ1-5,TRBD1,.,CATSLGQGGSNQPQHF,TGTGCCACCAGCTTGGGACAGGGGGGTAGCAATCAGCCCCAGCATTTT
TRBV19,TRBJ2-7,TRBD1,.,CASSATGGAYEQYF,TGTGCCAGTAGTGCGACAGGGGGGGCCTACGAGCAGTACTTC
TRBV7-2,TRBJ2-7,.,.,CASRRGQNLIYEQYF,TGTGCCAGCAGGCGAGGACAAAACCTCATTTACGAGCAGTACTTC
TRBV4-1,TRBJ2-7,.,.,CASSFDQGIIYEQYF,TGCGCCAGCAGCTTCGATCAGGGAATAATCTACGAGCAGTACTTC
TRBV6-5,TRBJ1-2,TRBD1,few,CASSYSRTGSSGYTF,TGTGCCAGCAGTTACTCCCGGACAGGGTCCTCTGGCTACACCTTC
TRBV29-1,TRBJ1-2,.,.,CSTKYLGDYGYTF,TGCAGCACCAAATACCTAGGTGACTATGGCTACACCTTC
TRBV29-1,TRBJ1-2,TRBD1,.,CSARTGLLEGYTF,TGCAGCGCGCGGACAGGGCTTTTGGAGGGCTACACCTTC
TRBV29-1,TRBJ2-5,TRBD1,.,CSVGDRDRGMVTQYF,TGCAGCGTTGGAGACCGGGACAGGGGGATGGTGACCCAGTACTTC
TRBV21-1,TRBJ1-2,.,.,CASSKEAGVSGGYTF,TGTGCCAGCAGCAAAGAAGCTGGAGTATCTGGAGGCTACACCTTC
TRBV9,TRBJ2-3,TRBD2,.,CASSVATSGGTDTQYF,TGTGCCAGCAGCGTAGCTACTAGCGGGGGGACAGATACGCAGTATTTT
TRBV6-1,TRBJ1-2,.,once,CASRKEGRRGSTF,TGTGCCAGCAGGAAGGAGGGGAGGAGGGGATCCACCTTC
TRBV15,TRBJ2-3,TRBD1,.,CATSSDRGRNTQYF,TGTGCCACCAGCAGTGACAGGGGGAGAAATACGCAGTATTTT
TRBV30,TRBJ2-7,.,few,CAWSAQYEQYF,TGTGCCTGGAGCGCGCAATACGAGCAGTACTTC
TRBV5-1,TRBJ2-7,TRBD1,.,CASSLAEGTGTTYEQYF,TGCGCCAGCAGCTTGGCCGAAGGGACAGGAACTACCTACGAGCAGTACTTC
TRBV11-2,TRBJ2-1,TRBD2,few,CASRTIRPGLAGSMDEQFF,TGTGCCAGCAGAACCATAAGACCGGGACTAGCGGGGTCTATGGATGAGCAGTTCTTC
TRBV10-1,TRBJ2-5,.,.,CASSENGAWETQYF,TGCGCCAGCAGTGAGAACGGAGCGTGGGAGACCCAGTACTTC
TRBV18,TRBJ2-5,TRBD2,.,CASSPRTSGNQETQYF,TGTGCCAGCTCACCCCGGACTAGCGGAAACCAAGAGACCCAGTACTTC
TRBV9,TRBJ2-1,.,.,CASSVQAGSYNEQFF,TGTGCCAGCAGCGTCCAAGCGGGTTCCTACAATGAGCAGTTCTTC
TRBV7-2,TRBJ2-7,TRBD2,.,CASSPPGLAGGQGEQYF,TGTGCCAGCAGCCCTCCGGGACTAGCGGGGGGGCAAGGCGAGCAGTACTTC
TRBV2,TRBJ2-1,TRBD2,.,CASSVGASGYNEQFF,TGTGCCAGCAGTGTCGGTGCTAGCGGTTACAATGAGCAGTTCTTC
TRBV4-1,TRBJ1-2,.,.,CASSQEGRGAGYTF,TGCGCCAGCAGCCAAGAGGGGCGAGGAGCTGGCTACACCTTC
TRBV27,TRBJ2-2,TRBD2,.,CASRWEGGTGELFF,TGTGCCAGCAGATGGGAGGGCGGCACCGGGGAGCTGTTTTTT
TRBV19,TRBJ1-1,TRBD1,once,CASSIPQGARTEAFF,TGTGCCAGTAGTATTCCCCAGGGGGCGCGGACTGAAGCTTTCTTT
TRBV4-1,TRBJ1-2,.,.,CASSQDGGFGYTF,TGCGCCAGCAGCCAAGATGGAGGGTTTGGCTACACCTTC
TRBV5-1,TRBJ1-3,TRBD1,.,CASSLGQGGGGNTIYF,TGCGCCAGCAGCTTAGGACAGGGCGGCGGTGGAAACACCATATATTTT
TRBV6-1,TRBJ2-7,TRBD1,.,CASSAILLQGANNEQYF,TGTGCCAGCAGTGCAATTCTCCTACAGGGGGCGAATAACGAGCAGTACTTC
TRBV6-5,TRBJ1-2,.,.,CASSLPAGDGYTF,TGTGCCAGCAGTTTACCGGCAGGGGATGGCTACACCTTC
TRBV12-5,TRBJ1-1,TRBD1,.,CASGRTGGMNTEAFF,TGTGCTAGTGGCAGGACAGGGGGAATGAACACTGAAGCTTTCTTT
TRBV28,TRBJ2-6,.,.,CASSLGDTTSVLTF,TGTGCCAGCAGCCTAGGGGACACTACGTCCGTCCTGACTTTC
TRBV6-1,TRBJ2-2,.,.,CASNGINAGELFF,TGTGCCAGCAACGGGATCAACGCCGGGGAGCTGTTTTTT
TRBV19,TRBJ1-5,.,.,CASSIDRSQPQHF,TGTGCCAGTAGTATAGACCGGAGTCAGCCCCAGCATTTT
TRBV19,TRBJ1-2,.,.,CASTTQDGVYGYTF,TGTGCCAGTACCACTCAAGACGGAGTCTATGGCTACACCTTC
TRBV7-9,TRBJ2-7,TRBD2,once,CASSQSLTSGLYEQYF,TGTGCCAGCAGCCAAAGTTTGACTAGCGGGCTCTACGAGCAGTACTTC